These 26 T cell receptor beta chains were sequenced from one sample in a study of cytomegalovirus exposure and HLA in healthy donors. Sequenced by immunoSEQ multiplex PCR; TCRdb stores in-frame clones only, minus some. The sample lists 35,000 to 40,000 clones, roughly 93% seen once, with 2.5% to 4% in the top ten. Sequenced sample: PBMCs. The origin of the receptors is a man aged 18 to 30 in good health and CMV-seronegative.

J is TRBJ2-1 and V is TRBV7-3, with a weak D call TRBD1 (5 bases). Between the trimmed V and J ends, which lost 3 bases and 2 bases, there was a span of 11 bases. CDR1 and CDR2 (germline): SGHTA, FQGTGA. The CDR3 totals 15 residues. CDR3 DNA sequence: TGTGCCAGCAGCTTCGGCAGGGTAACCTACAATGAGCAGTTCTTC. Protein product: CASSFGRVTYNEQFF. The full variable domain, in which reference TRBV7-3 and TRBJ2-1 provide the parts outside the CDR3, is GAGVSQTPSNKVTEKGKYVELRCDPISGHTALYWYRQSLGQGPEFLIYFQGTGAADDSGLPNDRFFAVRPEGSVSTLKIQRTERGDSAVYLCASSFGRVTYNEQFFGPGTRLTVL.

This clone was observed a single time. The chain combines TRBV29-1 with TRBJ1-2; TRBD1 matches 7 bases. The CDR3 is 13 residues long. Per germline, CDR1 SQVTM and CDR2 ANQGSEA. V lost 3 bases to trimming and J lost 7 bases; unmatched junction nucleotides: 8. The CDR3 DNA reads TGCAGCGTTGATGTAGGGGGCACCTCTGGCTACACCTTC. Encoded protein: CSVDVGGTSGYTF.

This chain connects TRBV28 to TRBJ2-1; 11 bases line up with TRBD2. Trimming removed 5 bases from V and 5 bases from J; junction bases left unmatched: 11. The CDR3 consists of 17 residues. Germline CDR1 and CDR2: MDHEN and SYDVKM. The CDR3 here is CASSKPLTSGRNNEQFF. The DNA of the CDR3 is TGTGCCAGCAGTAAGCCCCTCACTAGCGGGAGAAACAATGAGCAGTTCTTC.

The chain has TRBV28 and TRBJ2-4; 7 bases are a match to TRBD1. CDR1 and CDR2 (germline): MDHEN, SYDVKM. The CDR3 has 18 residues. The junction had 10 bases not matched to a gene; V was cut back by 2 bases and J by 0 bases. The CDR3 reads CASSLPRTGALAKNIQYF. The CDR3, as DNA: TGTGCCAGCAGTTTACCCCGAACAGGGGCTCTAGCCAAAAACATTCAGTACTTC.

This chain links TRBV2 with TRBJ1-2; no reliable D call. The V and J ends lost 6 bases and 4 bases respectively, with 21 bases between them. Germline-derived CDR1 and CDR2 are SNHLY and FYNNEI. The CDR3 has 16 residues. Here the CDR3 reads CASSTEASTPSYGYTF. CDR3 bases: TGTGCCAGCAGCACCGAGGCCTCCACCCCTTCCTATGGCTACACCTTC.

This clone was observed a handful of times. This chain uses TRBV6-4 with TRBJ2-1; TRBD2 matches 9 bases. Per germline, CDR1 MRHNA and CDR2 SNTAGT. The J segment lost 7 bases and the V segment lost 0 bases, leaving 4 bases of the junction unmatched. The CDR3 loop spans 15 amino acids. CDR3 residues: CASSDSAGGENEQFF. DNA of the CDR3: TGTGCCAGCAGTGACTCGGCGGGAGGGGAGAATGAGCAGTTCTTC.

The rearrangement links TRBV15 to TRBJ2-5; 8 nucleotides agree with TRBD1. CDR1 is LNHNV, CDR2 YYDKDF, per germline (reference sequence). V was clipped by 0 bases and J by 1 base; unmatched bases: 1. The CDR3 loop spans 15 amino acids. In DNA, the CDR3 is TGTGCCACCAGCAGAGATGGACAGGGCCAAGAGACCCAGTACTTC. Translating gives CATSRDGQGQETQYF. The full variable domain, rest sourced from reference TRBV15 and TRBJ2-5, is DAMVIQNPRYQVTQFGKPVTLSCSQTLNHNVMYWYQQKSSQAPKLLFHYYDKDFNNEADTPDNFQSRRPNTSFCFLDIRSPGLGDTAMYLCATSRDGQGQETQYFGPGTRLLVL.

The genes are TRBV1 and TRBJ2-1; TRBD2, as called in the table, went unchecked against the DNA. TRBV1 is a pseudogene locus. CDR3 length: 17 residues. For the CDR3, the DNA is TGCACTAGCAGTCATTATGGCGGGAGCGGCTCCTACAATGAGCAGTTCTTC. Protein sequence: CTSSHYGGSGSYNEQFF.

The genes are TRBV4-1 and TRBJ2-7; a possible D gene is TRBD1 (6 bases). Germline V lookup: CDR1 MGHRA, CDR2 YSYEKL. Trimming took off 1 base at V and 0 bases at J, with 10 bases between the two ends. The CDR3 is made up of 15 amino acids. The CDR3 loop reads CASSQGQGPSYEQYF. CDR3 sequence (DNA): TGCGCCAGCAGCCAAGGCCAGGGGCCCTCCTACGAGCAGTACTTC.

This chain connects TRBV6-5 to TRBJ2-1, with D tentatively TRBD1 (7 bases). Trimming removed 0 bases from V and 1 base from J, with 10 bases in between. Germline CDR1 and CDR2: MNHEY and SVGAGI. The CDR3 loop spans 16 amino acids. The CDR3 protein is CASSYSPGGSYNEQFF. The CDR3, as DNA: TGTGCCAGCAGTTACTCCCCAGGGGGGTCCTACAATGAGCAGTTCTTC.

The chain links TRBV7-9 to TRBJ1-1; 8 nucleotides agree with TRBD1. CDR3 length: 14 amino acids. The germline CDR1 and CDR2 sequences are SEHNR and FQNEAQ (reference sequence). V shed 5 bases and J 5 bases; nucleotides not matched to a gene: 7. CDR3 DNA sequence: TGTGCCAGCAGCCCGGGACAGGACGTGACTGAAGCTTTCTTT. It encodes CASSPGQDVTEAFF. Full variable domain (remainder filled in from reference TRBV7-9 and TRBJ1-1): DTGVSQNPRHKITKRGQNVTFRCDPISEHNRLYWYRQTLGQGPEFLTYFQNEAQLEKSRLLSDRFSAERPKGSFSTLEIQRTEQGDSAMYLCASSPGQDVTEAFFGQGTRLTVV.

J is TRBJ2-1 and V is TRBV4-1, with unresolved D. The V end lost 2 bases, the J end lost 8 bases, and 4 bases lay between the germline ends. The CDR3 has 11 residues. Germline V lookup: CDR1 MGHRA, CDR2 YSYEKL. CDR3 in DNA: TGCGCCAGCAGCCAACTTCATGAGCAGTTCTTC. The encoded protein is CASSQLHEQFF.

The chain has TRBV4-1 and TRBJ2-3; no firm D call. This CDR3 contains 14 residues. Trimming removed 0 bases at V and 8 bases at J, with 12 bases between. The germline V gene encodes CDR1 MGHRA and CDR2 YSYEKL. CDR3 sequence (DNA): TGCGCCAGCAGCCAAGATCCATCTATGAGTACGCAGTATTTT. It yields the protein CASSQDPSMSTQYF.

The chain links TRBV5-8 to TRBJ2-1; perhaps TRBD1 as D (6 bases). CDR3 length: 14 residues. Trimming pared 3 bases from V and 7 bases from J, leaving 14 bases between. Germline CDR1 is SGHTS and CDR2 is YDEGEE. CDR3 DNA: TGTGCCAGCAGCTCCTTCCTAGGGGGTAATGAGCAGTTCTTC. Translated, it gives CASSSFLGGNEQFF.

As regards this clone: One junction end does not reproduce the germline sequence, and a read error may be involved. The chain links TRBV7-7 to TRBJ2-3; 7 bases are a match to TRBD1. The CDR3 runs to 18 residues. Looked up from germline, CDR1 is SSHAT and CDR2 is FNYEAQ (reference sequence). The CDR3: CASSQMVGTDIFTDTQYF. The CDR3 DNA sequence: TGTGCTAGCAGCCAGATGGTCGGGACAGACATCTTCACAGATACGCAGTATTTT.

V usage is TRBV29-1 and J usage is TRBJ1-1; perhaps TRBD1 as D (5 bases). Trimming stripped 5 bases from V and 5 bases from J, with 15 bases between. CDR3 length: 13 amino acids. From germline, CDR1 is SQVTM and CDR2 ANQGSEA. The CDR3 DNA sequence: TGCAGCGTTTCTTCGGGGGTGAGAACTGAAGCTTTCTTT. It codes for CSVSSGVRTEAFF.

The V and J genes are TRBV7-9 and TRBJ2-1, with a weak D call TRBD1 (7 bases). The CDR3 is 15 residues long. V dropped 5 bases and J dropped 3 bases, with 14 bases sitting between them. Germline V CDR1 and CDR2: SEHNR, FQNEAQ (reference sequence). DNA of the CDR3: TGTGCCAGCAGCCCGGACAGGACTAACTACAATGAGCAGTTCTTC. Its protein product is CASSPDRTNYNEQFF.

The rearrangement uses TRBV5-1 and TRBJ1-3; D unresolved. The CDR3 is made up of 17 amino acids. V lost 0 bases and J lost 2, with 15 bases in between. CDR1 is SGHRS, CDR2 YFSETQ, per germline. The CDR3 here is CASSLDWWRNTGNTIYF. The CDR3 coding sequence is TGCGCCAGCAGCTTGGATTGGTGGCGGAATACTGGAAACACCATATATTTT.

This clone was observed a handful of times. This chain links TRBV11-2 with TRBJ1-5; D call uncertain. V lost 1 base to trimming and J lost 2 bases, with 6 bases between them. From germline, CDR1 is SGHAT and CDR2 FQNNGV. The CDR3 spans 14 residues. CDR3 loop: CASSLGRGNQPQHF. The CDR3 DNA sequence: TGTGCCAGCAGCTTAGGGCGGGGCAATCAGCCCCAGCATTTT. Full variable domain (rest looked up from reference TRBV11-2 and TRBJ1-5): EAGVAQSPRYKIIEKRQSVAFWCNPISGHATLYWYQQILGQGPKLLIQFQNNGVVDDSQLPKDRFSAERLKGVDSTLKIQPAKLEDSAVYLCASSLGRGNQPQHFGDGTRLSIL.

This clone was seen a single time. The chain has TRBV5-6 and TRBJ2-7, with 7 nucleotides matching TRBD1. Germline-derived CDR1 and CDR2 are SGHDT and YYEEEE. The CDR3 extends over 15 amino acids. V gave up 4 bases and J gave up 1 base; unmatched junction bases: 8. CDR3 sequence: CASSRATGQSYEQYF. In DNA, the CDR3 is TGTGCCAGCAGCCGAGCCACGGGACAGTCCTACGAGCAGTACTTC.

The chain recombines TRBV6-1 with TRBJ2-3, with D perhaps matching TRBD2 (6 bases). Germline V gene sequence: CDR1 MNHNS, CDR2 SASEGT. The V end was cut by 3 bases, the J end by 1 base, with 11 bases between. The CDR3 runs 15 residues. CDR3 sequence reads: CASSDGGAGTDTQYF. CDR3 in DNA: TGTGCCAGCAGTGACGGGGGAGCAGGCACAGATACGCAGTATTTT.

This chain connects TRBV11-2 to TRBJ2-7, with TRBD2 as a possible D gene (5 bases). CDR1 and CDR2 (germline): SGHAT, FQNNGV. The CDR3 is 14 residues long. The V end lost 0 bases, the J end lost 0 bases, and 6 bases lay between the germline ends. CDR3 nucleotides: TGTGCCAGCAGCTTAGAAGGGAGCTCCTACGAGCAGTACTTC. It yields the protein CASSLEGSSYEQYF.

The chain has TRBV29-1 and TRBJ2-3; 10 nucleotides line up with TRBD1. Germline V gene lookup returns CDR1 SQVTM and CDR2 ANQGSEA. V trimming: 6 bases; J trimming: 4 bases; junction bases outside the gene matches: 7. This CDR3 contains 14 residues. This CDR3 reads CSVGPTGGADTQYF. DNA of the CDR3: TGCAGCGTGGGACCGACAGGGGGCGCAGATACGCAGTATTTT.

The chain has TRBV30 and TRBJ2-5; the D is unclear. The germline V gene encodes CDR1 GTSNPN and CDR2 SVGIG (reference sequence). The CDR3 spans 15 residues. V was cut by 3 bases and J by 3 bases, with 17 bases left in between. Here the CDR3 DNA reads TGTGCCTGGAGCGTGGCGGCAGTAGCAGAAGAGACCCAGTACTTC. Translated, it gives CAWSVAAVAEETQYF.

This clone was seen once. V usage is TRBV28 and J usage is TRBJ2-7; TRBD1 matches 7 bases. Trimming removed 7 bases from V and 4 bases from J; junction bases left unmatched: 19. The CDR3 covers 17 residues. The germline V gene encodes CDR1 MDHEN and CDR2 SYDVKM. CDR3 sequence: CASTTGAGVVGFYEQYF. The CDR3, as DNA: TGTGCCAGCACAACAGGGGCCGGCGTGGTGGGATTTTACGAGCAGTACTTC.

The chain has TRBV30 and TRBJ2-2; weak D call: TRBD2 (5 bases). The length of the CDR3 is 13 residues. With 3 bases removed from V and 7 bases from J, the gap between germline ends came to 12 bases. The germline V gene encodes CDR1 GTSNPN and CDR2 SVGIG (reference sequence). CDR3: CAWRPGLYGELFF. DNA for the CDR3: TGTGCCTGGAGGCCAGGACTTTACGGGGAGCTGTTTTTT. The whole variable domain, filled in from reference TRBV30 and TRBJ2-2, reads SQTIHQWPATLVQPVGSPLSLECTVEGTSNPNLYWYRQAAGRGLQLLFYSVGIGQISSEVPQNLSASRPQDRQFILSSKKLLLSDSGFYLCAWRPGLYGELFFGEGSRLTVL.